This is a list of T cell receptor beta chains from one sample in a study of blood T cell repertoires in COVID-19. Using immunoSEQ multiplex PCR, the repertoire was profiled, and TCRdb retains in-frame clones only, with some absent. This table holds around 140,000 clones, over 70% found once. The sequenced material came from peripheral blood. The receptors were gathered from a man aged 50 to 60 with active COVID-19. CDR3s include the opening cysteine and the closing phenylalanine or tryptophan. D genes are given only for firm matches. Clone size is stated in some rows and not others, as once, few, many or a class when expanded.

TRBV5-1	-	TRBJ1-6	-	14	TGCGCCAGCTCCCGGGAGGGCTATAATTCACCCCTCCACTTT	CASSREGYNSPLHF
TRBV4-3	-	TRBJ2-3	-	16	TGCGCCAGCAGCCAAGGTAGACAGCCCCTCACAGATACGCAGTATTTT	CASSQGRQPLTDTQYF
TRBV5-1	-	TRBJ2-7	TRBD1	15	TGCGCCAGCAGCTCGGGGGCCCGGACAGGGGTCGAGCAGTACTTC	CASSSGARTGVEQYF
TRBV12-5	-	TRBJ2-5	TRBD1	16	TGTGCTAGTGGTTTGGAACGACAGGGGTCCCAAGAGACCCAGTACTTC	CASGLERQGSQETQYF
TRBV6-1	-	TRBJ2-3	-	12	TGTGCCAGCAGTGAAGAGGGGCAGCAGCAGTATTTT	CASSEEGQQQYF
TRBV18	few	TRBJ2-1	TRBD1	15	TGTGCCAGCTCACCATTGAGACAGGGGTACAATGAGCAGTTCTTC	CASSPLRQGYNEQFF
TRBV7-8	-	TRBJ1-2	-	16	TGTGCCAGCAGCTTAGATAGGCGGGAAGCTAACTATGGCTACACCTTC	CASSLDRREANYGYTF
TRBV25-1	-	TRBJ1-6	-	14	TGTGCCAGCGGGGGGGTGGGGGATAATTCACCCCTCCACTTT	CASGGVGDNSPLHF
TRBV18	-	TRBJ2-4	-	16	TGTGCCAGCTCACCACCAACAGAGCTAGCCAAAAACATTCAGTACTTC	CASSPPTELAKNIQYF
TRBV4-1	once	TRBJ2-1	-	17	TGCGCCAGCAGCCAAGATGAGATGAGGGGGGGCTCGAATGAGCAGTTCTTC	CASSQDEMRGGSNEQFF
TRBV3-1/TRBV3-2	-	TRBJ1-2	TRBD1	16	TGTGCCAGCAGCCAAAATCGGGACAGGGGGCCCTATGGCTACACCTTC	CASSQNRDRGPYGYTF
TRBV5-1	-	TRBJ2-3	-	16	TGCGCCAGCGAAGGCGGGGCGGTACCTAACACAGATACGCAGTATTTT	CASEGGAVPNTDTQYF
TRBV6-5	-	TRBJ2-2	TRBD1	14	TGTGCCAGCAATCTGGACAGGCACACCGGGGAGCTGTTTTTT	CASNLDRHTGELFF
TRBV5-1	-	TRBJ1-1	TRBD1	15	TGCGCCAGCAGCTTGGGAGACAGGGACCACGGGGGAGCTTTCTTT	CASSLGDRDHGGAFF
TRBV5-1	-	TRBJ1-2	TRBD1	13	TGCGCCAGCAGAGCGACAGGGAGAGATGGCTACACCTTC	CASRATGRDGYTF
TRBV6-5	once	TRBJ1-1	-	14	TGTGCCAGCAGCCCAGGGACAACCCCAGCTGAAGCTTTCTTT	CASSPGTTPAEAFF
TRBV6-5	-	TRBJ1-6	-	13	TGTGCCAGCAGTTACAGGGGCGGCTCACCCCTCCACTTT	CASSYRGGSPLHF
TRBV11-2	-	TRBJ2-2	-	13	TGTGCCAGCAGCTCCCAGGGGACCGGGGAGCTGTTTTTT	CASSSQGTGELFF
TRBV5-6	-	TRBJ1-5	-	17	TGTGCCAGCACCCTCGGTACGCGGGGGAAGGGGAATCAGCCCCAGCATTTT	CASTLGTRGKGNQPQHF
TRBV5-6	-	TRBJ1-4	TRBD1	15	TGTGCCAGCAGCTTCCGGACAGGGGGGTGGGGAAAACTGTTTTTT	CASSFRTGGWGKLFF
TRBV2	-	TRBJ2-3	-	15	TGTGCCAGCAGGACCTACCCGGGGAGCACAGATACGCAGTATTTT	CASRTYPGSTDTQYF
TRBV19	-	TRBJ2-5	-	17	TGTGCCAGTAGTATTTCCACTGGGTGGCCGGGTAGGAAGACCCAGTACTTC	CASSISTGWPGRKTQYF
TRBV5-1	once	TRBJ2-5	TRBD1	14	TGCGCCAGCAGCTTGCCGGGACAGGGGGAGACCCAGTACTTC	CASSLPGQGETQYF
TRBV5-6	-	TRBJ2-3	-	16	TGTGCCAGCAGCTTGATTCAGGGGCTTGGCACAGATACGCAGTATTTT	CASSLIQGLGTDTQYF
TRBV27	-	TRBJ1-6	TRBD1	14	TGTGCCAGCAGTTCACCCGACAGGGGATCACCCCTCCACTTT	CASSSPDRGSPLHF
TRBV5-1	-	TRBJ1-5	TRBD1	16	TGCGCCAGCAGCCTTTATCAGGGGGTTAGCAATCAGCCCCAGCATTTT	CASSLYQGVSNQPQHF
TRBV7-8	-	TRBJ1-4	TRBD1	14	TGTGCCAGCAGAACTGACAGGGTTAATGAAAAACTGTTTTTT	CASRTDRVNEKLFF
TRBV2	-	TRBJ1-1	-	14	TGTGCCAGCAGCCCGGTGTTATCGAACACTGAAGCTTTCTTT	CASSPVLSNTEAFF
TRBV19	-	TRBJ1-4	-	14	TGTGCCAGTAGTATGGGGGGTTTTGAAGAAAAACTGTTTTTT	CASSMGGFEEKLFF
TRBV14	few	TRBJ2-6	-	15	TGTGCCAGCAGCCAAACAGGGACTGGGGCCAACGTCCTGACTTTC	CASSQTGTGANVLTF
TRBV30	few	TRBJ1-6	TRBD1	14	TGTGCCTGGAGTGTAAAACAGGGGCGATCACCCCTCCACTTT	CAWSVKQGRSPLHF
TRBV28	-	TRBJ2-3	-	15	TGTGCCAGCAGCCCCAGGGGAGTGGTTTTTGCTACGCAGTATTTT	CASSPRGVVFATQYF
TRBV15	-	TRBJ1-6	-	15	TGTGCCACCAGCAGAGGGGCCTCCTATAATTCACCCCTCCACTTT	CATSRGASYNSPLHF
TRBV27	once	TRBJ1-2	-	14	TGTGCCAGCAGTTCCCGCGGCAGTTTTTATGGCTACACCTTC	CASSSRGSFYGYTF
TRBV13	-	TRBJ2-7	TRBD1	15	TGTGCCAGCAGCTCCCGACAGGGGAATAGGTACGAGCAGTACTTC	CASSSRQGNRYEQYF
TRBV6-1	-	TRBJ1-5	-	14	TGTGCCAGCAGTGAAGCAGGAGGGAGTCAGCCCCAGCATTTT	CASSEAGGSQPQHF
TRBV12-3/TRBV12-4	-	TRBJ1-2	-	13	TGTGCCAGCAGTCTCACAGGGTGGAATGGCTACACCTTC	CASSLTGWNGYTF
TRBV5-5	-	TRBJ2-7	TRBD1	15	TGTGCCAGCAGCTTGAGTGCAGGGGGCTGGTACGAGCAGTACTTC	CASSLSAGGWYEQYF
TRBV30	-	TRBJ1-4	-	16	TGTGCCTGGAGGTTGGGGACCGGGACTCTTCTGGAAAAACTGTTTTTT	CAWRLGTGTLLEKLFF
TRBV7-2	-	TRBJ2-3	-	18	TGTGCCAGCAGCTCCGGGCGCAGGGGCGCGGGGGGCACAGATACGCAGTATTTT	CASSSGRRGAGGTDTQYF
TRBV5-5	-	TRBJ2-3	-	15	TGTGCCAGCAGCTTGGGGGGCTCCAGCACAGATACGCAGTATTTT	CASSLGGSSTDTQYF
TRBV4-2	-	TRBJ2-5	TRBD2	17	TGTGCCAGCAGCCAAGATCTCGTGCTAGCGGGGGACGAGACCCAGTACTTC	CASSQDLVLAGDETQYF
TRBV27	-	TRBJ1-1	TRBD1	16	TGTGCCAGCAGTACACGTCTCGGGACAGTGAACACTGAAGCTTTCTTT	CASSTRLGTVNTEAFF
TRBV5-6	-	TRBJ1-1	-	14	TGTGCCAGCAGCTTCCCGACGGGGAACACTGAAGCTTTCTTT	CASSFPTGNTEAFF
TRBV7-9	-	TRBJ2-7	-	13	TGTGCCAGCAGCCTCCCCGCAGGGGCCGAGCAGTACTTC	CASSLPAGAEQYF
TRBV6-5	-	TRBJ1-1	-	14	TGTGCCAGCAGTAACGGACAGAGGAACACTGAAGCTTTCTTT	CASSNGQRNTEAFF
TRBV13	-	TRBJ1-2	-	14	TGTGCCAGCAGCCAAATAGACAGGAGCTATGGCTACACCTTC	CASSQIDRSYGYTF
TRBV10-3	-	TRBJ1-1	-	15	TGTGCCATCAGTGAGGCGACAGGCAGCCCGGCTGGAGCTTTCTTT	CAISEATGSPAGAFF
TRBV6-5	-	TRBJ1-6	-	12	TGTGCCAGCAGTTACTCCGATTCACCCCTCCACTTT	CASSYSDSPLHF
TRBV25-1	-	TRBJ2-1	TRBD1	14	TGTGCCGGCAGTGAATATCGACAGGGGAGTGAGCAGTTCTTC	CAGSEYRQGSEQFF
TRBV11-2	-	TRBJ2-1	TRBD2	17	TGTGCCAGCAGCTATGCCCCTACTAGCGGGGGATCGAATGAGCAGTTCTTC	CASSYAPTSGGSNEQFF
TRBV10-3	-	TRBJ1-6	-	12	TGTGCCATCGGACCCTCTAGCGCACCCCTCCACTTT	CAIGPSSAPLHF
TRBV6-2/TRBV6-3	few	TRBJ1-1	-	14	TGTGCCAGCAGTTTCGGCAGGGCGCTTTTTGAAGCTTTCTTT	CASSFGRALFEAFF
TRBV5-1	once	TRBJ2-3	TRBD1	14	TGCGCCAGCAGCTTCGAGGGGGCCGCAGATACGCAGTATTTT	CASSFEGAADTQYF
TRBV21-1	-	TRBJ1-1	-	16	TGTGCCAGCAGCAAAGCGGGGGACAGGGGGGACACTGAAGCTTTCTTT	CASSKAGDRGDTEAFF